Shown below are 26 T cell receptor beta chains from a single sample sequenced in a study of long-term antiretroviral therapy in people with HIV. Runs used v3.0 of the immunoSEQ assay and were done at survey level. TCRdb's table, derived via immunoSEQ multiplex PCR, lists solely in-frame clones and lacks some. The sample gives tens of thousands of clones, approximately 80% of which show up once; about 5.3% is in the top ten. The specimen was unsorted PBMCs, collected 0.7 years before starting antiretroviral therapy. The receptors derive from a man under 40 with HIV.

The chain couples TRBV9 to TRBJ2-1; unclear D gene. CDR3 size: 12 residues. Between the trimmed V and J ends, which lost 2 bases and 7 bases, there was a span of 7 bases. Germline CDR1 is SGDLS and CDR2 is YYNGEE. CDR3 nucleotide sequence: TGTGCCAGCAGCGTCCTGCCGAATGAGCAGTTCTTC. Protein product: CASSVLPNEQFF.

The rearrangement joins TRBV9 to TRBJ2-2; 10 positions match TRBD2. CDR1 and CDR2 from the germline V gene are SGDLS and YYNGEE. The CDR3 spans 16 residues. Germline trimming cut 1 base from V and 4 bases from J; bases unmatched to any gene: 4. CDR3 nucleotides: TGTGCCAGCAGCGTAACAGGACTAGCGGCCACCGGGGAGCTGTTTTTT. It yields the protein CASSVTGLAATGELFF.

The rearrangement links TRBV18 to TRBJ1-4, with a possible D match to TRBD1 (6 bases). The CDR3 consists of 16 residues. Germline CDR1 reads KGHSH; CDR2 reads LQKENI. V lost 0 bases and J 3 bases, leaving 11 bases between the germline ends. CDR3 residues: CASSPPTGRANEKLFF. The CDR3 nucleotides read TGTGCCAGCTCACCACCAACAGGGCGGGCTAATGAAAAACTGTTTTTT.

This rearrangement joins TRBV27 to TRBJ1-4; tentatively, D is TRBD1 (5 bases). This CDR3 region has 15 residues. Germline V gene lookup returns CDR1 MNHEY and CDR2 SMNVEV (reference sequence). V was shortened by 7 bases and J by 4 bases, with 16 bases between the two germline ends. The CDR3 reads CASTRRDGRNEKLFF. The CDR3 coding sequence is TGTGCCAGCACCCGAAGGGACGGGCGTAATGAAAAACTGTTTTTT.

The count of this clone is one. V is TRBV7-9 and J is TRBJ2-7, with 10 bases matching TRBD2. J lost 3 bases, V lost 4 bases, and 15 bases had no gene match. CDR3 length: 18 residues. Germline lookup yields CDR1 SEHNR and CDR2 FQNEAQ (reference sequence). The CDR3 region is CASSSTSASGRGRYEQYF. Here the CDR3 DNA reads TGTGCCAGCAGCTCAACCTCGGCCAGCGGGAGGGGGCGCTACGAGCAGTACTTC. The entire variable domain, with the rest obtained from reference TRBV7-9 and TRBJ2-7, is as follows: DTGVSQNPRHKITKRGQNVTFRCDPISEHNRLYWYRQTLGQGPEFLTYFQNEAQLEKSRLLSDRFSAERPKGSFSTLEIQRTEQGDSAMYLCASSSTSASGRGRYEQYFGPGTRLTVT.

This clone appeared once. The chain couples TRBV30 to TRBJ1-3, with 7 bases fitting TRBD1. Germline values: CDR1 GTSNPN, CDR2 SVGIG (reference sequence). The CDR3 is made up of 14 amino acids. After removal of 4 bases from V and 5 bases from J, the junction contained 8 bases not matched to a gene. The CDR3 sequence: CAWTPTGPRNTIYF. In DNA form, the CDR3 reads TGTGCCTGGACTCCGACAGGGCCTAGAAACACCATATATTTT.

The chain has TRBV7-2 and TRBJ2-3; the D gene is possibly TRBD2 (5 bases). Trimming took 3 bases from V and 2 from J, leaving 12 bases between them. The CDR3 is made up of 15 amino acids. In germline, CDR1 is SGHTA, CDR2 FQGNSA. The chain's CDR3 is CASSFEGDYTDTQYF. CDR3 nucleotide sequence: TGTGCCAGCAGCTTTGAGGGAGACTACACAGATACGCAGTATTTT.

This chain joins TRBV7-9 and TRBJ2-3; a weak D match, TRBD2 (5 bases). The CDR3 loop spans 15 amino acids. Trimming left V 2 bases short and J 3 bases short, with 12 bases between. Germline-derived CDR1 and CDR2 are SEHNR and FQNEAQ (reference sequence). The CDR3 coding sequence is TGTGCCAGCAGCTTATCGGGGTTTGGGACAGATACGCAGTATTTT. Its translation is CASSLSGFGTDTQYF.

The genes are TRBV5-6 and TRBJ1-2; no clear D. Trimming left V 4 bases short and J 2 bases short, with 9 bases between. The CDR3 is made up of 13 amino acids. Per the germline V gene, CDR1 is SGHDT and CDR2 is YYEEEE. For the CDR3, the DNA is TGTGCCAGCAGCGCAGGAGCAAACTATGGCTACACCTTC. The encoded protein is CASSAGANYGYTF.

CDR3 in amino acids: CASTPGQKKNIQYF. In DNA, the CDR3 is TGTGCCAGCACCCCGGGACAGAAAAAAAACATTCAGTACTTC. The genes are TRBV6-6 and TRBJ2-4, with 7 positions matching TRBD1. V lost 7 bases, J lost 4 bases, and 7 bases stayed unmatched. CDR3 size: 14 residues. The germline V gene encodes CDR1 MNHNY and CDR2 SVGAGI (reference sequence).

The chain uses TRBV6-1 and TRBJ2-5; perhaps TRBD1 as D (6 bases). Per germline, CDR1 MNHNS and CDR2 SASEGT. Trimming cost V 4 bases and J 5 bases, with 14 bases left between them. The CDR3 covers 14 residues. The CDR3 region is CASSAQGWGETQYF. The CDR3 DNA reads TGTGCCAGCAGTGCACAGGGATGGGGTGAGACCCAGTACTTC.

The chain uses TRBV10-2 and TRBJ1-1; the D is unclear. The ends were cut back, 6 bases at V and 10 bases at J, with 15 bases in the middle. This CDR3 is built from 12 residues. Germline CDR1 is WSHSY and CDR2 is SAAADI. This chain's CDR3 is CASREADFGAFF. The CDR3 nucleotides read TGCGCCAGCAGGGAGGCCGACTTTGGAGCTTTCTTT.

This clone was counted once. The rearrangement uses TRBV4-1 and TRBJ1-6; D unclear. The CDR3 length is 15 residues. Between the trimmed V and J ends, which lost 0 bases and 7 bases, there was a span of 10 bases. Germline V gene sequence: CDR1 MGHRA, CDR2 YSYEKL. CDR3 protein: CASSQDRAKNSPLHF. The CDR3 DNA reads TGCGCCAGCAGCCAAGATCGGGCTAAGAATTCACCCCTCCACTTT.

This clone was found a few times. CDR3 nucleotides: TGTGCCAGTAGTATAACCGGGTTTAACACCGGGGAGCTGTTTTTT. As protein: CASSITGFNTGELFF. The rearrangement uses TRBV19 and TRBJ2-2; no reliable D call. The CDR3 is 15 amino acids. Trimming took 2 bases from V and 2 from J, leaving 9 bases between them. CDR1 is LNHDA and CDR2 is SQIVND in the germline V gene (reference sequence).

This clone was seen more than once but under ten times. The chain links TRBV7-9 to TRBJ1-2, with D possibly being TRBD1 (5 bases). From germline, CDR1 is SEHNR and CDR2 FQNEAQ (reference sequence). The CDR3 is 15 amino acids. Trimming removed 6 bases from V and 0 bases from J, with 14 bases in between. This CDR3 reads CASSGEGFTNYGYTF. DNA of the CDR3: TGTGCCAGCAGTGGGGAGGGGTTCACTAACTATGGCTACACCTTC.

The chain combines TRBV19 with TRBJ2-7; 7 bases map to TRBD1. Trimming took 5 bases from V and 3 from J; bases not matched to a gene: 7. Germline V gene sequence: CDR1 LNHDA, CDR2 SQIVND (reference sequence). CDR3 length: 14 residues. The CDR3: CASSQTGTRYEQYF. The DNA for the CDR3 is TGTGCCAGTAGTCAGACAGGGACCCGCTACGAGCAGTACTTC.

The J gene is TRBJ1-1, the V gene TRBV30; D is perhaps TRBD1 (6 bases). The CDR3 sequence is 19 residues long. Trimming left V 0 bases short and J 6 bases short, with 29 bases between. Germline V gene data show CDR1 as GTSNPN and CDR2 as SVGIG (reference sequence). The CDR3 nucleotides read TGTGCCTGGAGTGTATTGGTGGGGAGGGGGGCTTGGTCCATTCCTGAAGCTTTCTTT. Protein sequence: CAWSVLVGRGAWSIPEAFF.

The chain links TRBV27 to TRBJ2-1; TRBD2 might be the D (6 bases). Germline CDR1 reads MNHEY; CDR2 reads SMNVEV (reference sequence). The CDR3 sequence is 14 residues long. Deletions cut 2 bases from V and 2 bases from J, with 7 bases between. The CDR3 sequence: CASSLPGAYNEQFF. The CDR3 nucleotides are TGTGCCAGCAGTTTACCGGGGGCCTACAATGAGCAGTTCTTC.

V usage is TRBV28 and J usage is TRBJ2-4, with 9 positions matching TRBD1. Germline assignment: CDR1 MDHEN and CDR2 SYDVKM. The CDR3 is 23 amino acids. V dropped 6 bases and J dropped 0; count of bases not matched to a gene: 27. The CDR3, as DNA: TGTGCCAGCAGCTTAGGGACAGGGAGGGCGAGAGGCGGAGTACGGTTAGCCAAAAACATTCAGTACTTC. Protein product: CASSLGTGRARGGVRLAKNIQYF. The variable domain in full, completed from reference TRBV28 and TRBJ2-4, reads DVKVTQSSRYLVKRTGEKVFLECVQDMDHENMFWYRQDPGLGLRLIYFSYDVKMKEKGDIPEGYSVSREKKERFSLILESASTNQTSMYLCASSLGTGRARGGVRLAKNIQYFGAGTRLSVL.

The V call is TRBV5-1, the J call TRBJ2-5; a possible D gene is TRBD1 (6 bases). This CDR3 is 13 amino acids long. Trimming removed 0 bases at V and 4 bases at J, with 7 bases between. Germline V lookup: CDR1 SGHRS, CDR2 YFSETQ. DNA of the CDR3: TGCGCCAGCAGCTTGGGGGGGCGAGAGACCCAGTACTTC. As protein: CASSLGGRETQYF.

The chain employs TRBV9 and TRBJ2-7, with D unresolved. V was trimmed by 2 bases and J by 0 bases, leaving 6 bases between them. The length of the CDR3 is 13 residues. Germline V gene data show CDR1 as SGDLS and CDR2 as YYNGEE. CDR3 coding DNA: TGTGCCAGCAGCGTTGAGCCCTCCTACGAGCAGTACTTC. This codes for CASSVEPSYEQYF.

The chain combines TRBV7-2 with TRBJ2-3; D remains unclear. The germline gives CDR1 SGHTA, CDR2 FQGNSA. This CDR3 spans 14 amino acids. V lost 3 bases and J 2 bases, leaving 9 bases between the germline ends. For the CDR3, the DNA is TGTGCCAGCAGCTTCAACTCCCTCACAGATACGCAGTATTTT. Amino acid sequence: CASSFNSLTDTQYF.

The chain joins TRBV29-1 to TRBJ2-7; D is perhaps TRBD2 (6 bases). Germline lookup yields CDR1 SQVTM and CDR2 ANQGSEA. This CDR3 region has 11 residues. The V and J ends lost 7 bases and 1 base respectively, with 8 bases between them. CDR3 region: CSAGGSYEQYF. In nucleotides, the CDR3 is TGCAGCGCCGGAGGGTCCTACGAGCAGTACTTC.

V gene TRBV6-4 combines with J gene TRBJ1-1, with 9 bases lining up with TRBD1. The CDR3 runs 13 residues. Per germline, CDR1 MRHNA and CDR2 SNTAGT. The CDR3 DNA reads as TGTGTCCTTAGACAGGGGGGCAGGGGGCAAGCTTTCTTT. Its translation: CVLRQGGRGQAFF.

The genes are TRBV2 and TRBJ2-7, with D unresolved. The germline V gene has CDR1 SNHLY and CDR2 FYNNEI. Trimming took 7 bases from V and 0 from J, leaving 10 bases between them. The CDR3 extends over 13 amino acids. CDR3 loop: CASNPRSSYEQYF. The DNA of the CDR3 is TGTGCCAGCAACCCACGGAGCTCCTACGAGCAGTACTTC.

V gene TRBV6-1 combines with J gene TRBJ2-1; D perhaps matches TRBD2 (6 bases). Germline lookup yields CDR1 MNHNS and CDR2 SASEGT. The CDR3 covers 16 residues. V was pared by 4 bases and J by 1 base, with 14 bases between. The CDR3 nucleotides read TGTGCCAGCAGTGCCGATTTCGGGAGTTCCTACAATGAGCAGTTCTTC. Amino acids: CASSADFGSSYNEQFF.